A selection of T cell receptor beta chains follows, all from one sample in a study of cytomegalovirus exposure and HLA in healthy donors. Libraries were prepared by immunoSEQ multiplex PCR; TCRdb keeps only in-frame clonotypes and omits some of them. Altogether nearly 110,000 clones are present, 88% being singletons, with the ten largest covering 1.5% to 2%. Sample: PBMCs. All receptors come from a woman between 18 and 30 years old in good health and CMV-seropositive. The CDR3 runs from the conserved cysteine through the conserved F or W. D genes are given only for firm matches.

v_call	j_call	d_call	cdr3_nt	cdr3_aa
TRBV28	TRBJ2-7	.	TGTGCCAGCAGCGGGATTCTTGGGATCTACGAGCAGTACTTC	CASSGILGIYEQYF
TRBV6-4	TRBJ2-1	TRBD1	TGTGCCAGCAGTGAGACAGGGGGCATTAGCAATGAGCAGTTCTTC	CASSETGGISNEQFF
TRBV7-6	TRBJ2-3	TRBD2	TGTGCCAGCCGCGCGGGGGGAGGTACAGATACGCAGTATTTT	CASRAGGGTDTQYF
TRBV6-5	TRBJ1-1	.	TGTGCCAGCAGTTACTCCGGGACTCGGGGGGCTTTCTTT	CASSYSGTRGAFF
TRBV23-1	TRBJ1-5	TRBD1	TGCGCCAGCAGTCAATTTTTAGTGGGGGTCCCGGGACAGGTAGGCAATCAGCCCCAGCATTTT	CASSQFLVGVPGQVGNQPQHF
TRBV9	TRBJ1-3	.	TGTGCCAGCAGCGCGCAGGTGAGCTCTGGAAACACCATATATTTT	CASSAQVSSGNTIYF
TRBV6-4	TRBJ2-3	TRBD2	TGTGCCACCAAAGCGGGGGGGTCAGCTGATACGCAGTATTTT	CATKAGGSADTQYF
TRBV19	TRBJ1-1	.	TGTGCCAGTAGCGGACAGTCGTTCACTGAAGCTTTCTTT	CASSGQSFTEAFF
TRBV9	TRBJ2-4	TRBD1	TGTGCCAGCAGCGCGGACAGGGGATTAAACATTCAGTACTTC	CASSADRGLNIQYF
TRBV6-5	TRBJ1-4	.	TGTGCCAGCAGTACCTCCCTCGGGGGCCGGGGGGAACTGTTTTTT	CASSTSLGGRGELFF